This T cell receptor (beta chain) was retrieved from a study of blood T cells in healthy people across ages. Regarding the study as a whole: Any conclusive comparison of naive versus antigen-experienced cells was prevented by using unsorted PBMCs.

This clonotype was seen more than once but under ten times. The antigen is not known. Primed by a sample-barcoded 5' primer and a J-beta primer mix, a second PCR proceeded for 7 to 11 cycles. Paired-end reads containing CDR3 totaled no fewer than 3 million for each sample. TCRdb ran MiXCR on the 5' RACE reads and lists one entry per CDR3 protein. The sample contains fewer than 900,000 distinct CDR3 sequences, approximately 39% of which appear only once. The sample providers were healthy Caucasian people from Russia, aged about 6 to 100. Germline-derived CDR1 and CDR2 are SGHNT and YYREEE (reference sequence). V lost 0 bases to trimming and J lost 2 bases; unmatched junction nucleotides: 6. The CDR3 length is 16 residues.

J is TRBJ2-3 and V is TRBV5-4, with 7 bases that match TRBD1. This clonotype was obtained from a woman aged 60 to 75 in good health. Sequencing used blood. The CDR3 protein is CASSLGDSSFTDTQYF. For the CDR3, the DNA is TGTGCCAGCAGCTTGGGGGACAGTTCCTTCACAGATACGCAGTATTTT.